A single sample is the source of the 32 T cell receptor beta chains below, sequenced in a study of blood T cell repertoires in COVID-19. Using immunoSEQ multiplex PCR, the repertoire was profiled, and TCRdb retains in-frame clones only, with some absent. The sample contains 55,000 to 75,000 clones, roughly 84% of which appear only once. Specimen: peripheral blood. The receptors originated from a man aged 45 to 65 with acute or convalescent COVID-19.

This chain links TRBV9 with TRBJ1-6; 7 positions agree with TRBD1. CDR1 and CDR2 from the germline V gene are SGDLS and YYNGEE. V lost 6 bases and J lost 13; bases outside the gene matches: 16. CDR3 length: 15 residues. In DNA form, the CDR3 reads TGTGCCAGCACCAAGACCGGGACAGCCTATGAGCCCCTCCACTTT. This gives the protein CASTKTGTAYEPLHF.

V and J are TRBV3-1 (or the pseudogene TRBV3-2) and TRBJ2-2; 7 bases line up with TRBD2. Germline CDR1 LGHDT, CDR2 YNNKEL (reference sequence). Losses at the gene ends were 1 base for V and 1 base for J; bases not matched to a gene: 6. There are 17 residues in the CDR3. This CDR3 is CASSQVGAGLNTGELFF. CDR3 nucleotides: TGTGCCAGCAGCCAAGTCGGAGCGGGATTGAACACCGGGGAGCTGTTTTTT.

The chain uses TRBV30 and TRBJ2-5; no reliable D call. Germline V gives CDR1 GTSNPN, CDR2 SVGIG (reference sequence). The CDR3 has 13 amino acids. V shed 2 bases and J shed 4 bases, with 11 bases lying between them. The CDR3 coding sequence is TGTGCCTGGAGTTCCCTCGCCGGAGAGACCCAGTACTTC. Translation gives CAWSSLAGETQYF.

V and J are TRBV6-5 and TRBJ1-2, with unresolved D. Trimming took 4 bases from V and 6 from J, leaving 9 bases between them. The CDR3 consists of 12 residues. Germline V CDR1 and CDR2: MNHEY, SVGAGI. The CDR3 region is CASSSFANGYTF. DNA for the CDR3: TGTGCCAGCAGTTCCTTTGCGAATGGCTACACCTTC.

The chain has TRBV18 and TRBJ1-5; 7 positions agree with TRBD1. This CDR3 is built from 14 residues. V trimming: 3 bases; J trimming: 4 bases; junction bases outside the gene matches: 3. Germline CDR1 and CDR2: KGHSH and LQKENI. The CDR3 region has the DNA TGTGCCAGCTCACCGGGACAGCTAAATCAGCCCCAGCATTTT. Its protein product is CASSPGQLNQPQHF.

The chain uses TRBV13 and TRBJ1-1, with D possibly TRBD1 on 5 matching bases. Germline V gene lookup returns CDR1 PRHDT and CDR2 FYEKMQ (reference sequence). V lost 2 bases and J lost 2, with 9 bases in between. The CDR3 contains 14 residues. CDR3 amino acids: CASSLQGSNTEAFF. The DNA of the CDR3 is TGTGCCAGCAGCTTACAGGGTTCAAACACTGAAGCTTTCTTT.

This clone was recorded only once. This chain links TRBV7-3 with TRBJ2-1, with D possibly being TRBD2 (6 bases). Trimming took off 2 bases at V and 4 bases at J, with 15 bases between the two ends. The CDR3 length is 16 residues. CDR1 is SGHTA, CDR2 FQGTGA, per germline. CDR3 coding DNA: TGTGCCAGCAGCTTATTCGGGGGAACGGGGTACAATGAGCAGTTCTTC. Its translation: CASSLFGGTGYNEQFF.

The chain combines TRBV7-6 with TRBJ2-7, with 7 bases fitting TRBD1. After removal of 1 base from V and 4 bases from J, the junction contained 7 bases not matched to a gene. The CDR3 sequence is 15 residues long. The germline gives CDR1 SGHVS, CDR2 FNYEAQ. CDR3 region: CASSLDRQGRYEQYF. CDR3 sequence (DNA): TGTGCCAGCAGCTTAGACCGACAGGGAAGGTACGAGCAGTACTTC.

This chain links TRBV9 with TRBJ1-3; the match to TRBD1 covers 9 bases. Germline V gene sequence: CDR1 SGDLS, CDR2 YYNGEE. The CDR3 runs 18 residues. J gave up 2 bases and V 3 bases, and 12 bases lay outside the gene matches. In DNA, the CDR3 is TGTGCCAGCAGCGAGGGGGGAGGGACAGGGTTAACTGGAAACACCATATATTTT. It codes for CASSEGGGTGLTGNTIYF.

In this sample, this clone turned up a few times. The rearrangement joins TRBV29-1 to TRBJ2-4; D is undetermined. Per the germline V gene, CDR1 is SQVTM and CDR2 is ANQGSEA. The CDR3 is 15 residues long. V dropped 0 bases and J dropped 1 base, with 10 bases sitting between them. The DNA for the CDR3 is TGCAGCGTTGAAGAACGCTCTAGGGCCAAAAACATTCAGTACTTC. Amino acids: CSVEERSRAKNIQYF.

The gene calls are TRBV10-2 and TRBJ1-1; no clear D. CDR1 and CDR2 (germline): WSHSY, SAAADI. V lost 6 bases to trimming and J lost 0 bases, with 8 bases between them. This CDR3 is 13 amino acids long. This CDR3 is CASRAQMNTEAFF. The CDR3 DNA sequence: TGCGCCAGCAGGGCACAGATGAACACTGAAGCTTTCTTT.

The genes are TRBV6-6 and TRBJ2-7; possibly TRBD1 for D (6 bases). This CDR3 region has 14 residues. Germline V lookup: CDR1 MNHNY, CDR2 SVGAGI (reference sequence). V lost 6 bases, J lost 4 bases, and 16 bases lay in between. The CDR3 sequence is CASRNQGPRYEQYF. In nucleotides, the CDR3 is TGTGCCAGCAGAAATCAGGGGCCTAGGTACGAGCAGTACTTC.

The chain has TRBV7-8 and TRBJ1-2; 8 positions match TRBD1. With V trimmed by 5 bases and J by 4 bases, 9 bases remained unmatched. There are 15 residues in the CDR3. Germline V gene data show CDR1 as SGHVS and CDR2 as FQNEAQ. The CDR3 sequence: CASSPMGQETYGYTF. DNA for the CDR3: TGTGCCAGCAGCCCCATGGGACAGGAAACCTATGGCTACACCTTC.

CDR3 in amino acids: CASSRGDAKQETQYF. CDR3 DNA sequence: TGTGCCAGCAGCCGGGGGGACGCCAAACAAGAGACCCAGTACTTC. The gene calls are TRBV7-9 and TRBJ2-5; 7 bases fit TRBD2. Germline lookup yields CDR1 SEHNR and CDR2 FQNEAQ (reference sequence). The V gene end was trimmed by 5 bases and the J gene end by 2 bases; junction bases not matched to a gene: 8. The CDR3 covers 15 residues.

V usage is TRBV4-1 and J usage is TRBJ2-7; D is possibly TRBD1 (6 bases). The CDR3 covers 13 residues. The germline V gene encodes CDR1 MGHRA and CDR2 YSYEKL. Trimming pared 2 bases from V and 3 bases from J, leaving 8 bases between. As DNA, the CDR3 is TGCGCCAGCAGCCAAAAACAGGGCTACGAGCAGTACTTC. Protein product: CASSQKQGYEQYF.

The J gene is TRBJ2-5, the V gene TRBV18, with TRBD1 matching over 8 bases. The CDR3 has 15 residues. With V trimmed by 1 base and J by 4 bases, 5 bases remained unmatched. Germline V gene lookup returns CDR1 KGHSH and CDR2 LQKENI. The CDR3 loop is CASSPQTGDGETQYF. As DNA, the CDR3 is TGTGCCAGCTCACCACAGACAGGGGACGGAGAGACCCAGTACTTC.

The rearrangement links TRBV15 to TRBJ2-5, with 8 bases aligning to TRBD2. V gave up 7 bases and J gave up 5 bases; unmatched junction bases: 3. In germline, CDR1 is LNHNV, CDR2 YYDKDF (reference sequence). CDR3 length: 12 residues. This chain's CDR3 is CATKGLGETQYF. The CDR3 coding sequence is TGTGCCACCAAGGGACTAGGGGAGACCCAGTACTTC.

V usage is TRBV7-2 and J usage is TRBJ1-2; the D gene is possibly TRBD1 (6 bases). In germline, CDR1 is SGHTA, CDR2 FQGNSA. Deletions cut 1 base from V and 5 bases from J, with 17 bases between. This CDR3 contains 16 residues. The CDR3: CASSLEQGFVGYGYTF. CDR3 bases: TGTGCCAGCAGCTTAGAACAGGGATTTGTAGGGTATGGCTACACCTTC.

The CDR3 nucleotides read TGCGCCAGCAGCTTGGCGGGGGACTACGGAAACACCATATATTTT. It codes for CASSLAGDYGNTIYF. This rearrangement joins TRBV5-1 to TRBJ1-3; D possibly corresponds to TRBD1 (5 bases). V was shortened by 0 bases and J by 4 bases, with 11 bases between the two germline ends. Germline V gives CDR1 SGHRS, CDR2 YFSETQ. The CDR3 extends over 15 amino acids.

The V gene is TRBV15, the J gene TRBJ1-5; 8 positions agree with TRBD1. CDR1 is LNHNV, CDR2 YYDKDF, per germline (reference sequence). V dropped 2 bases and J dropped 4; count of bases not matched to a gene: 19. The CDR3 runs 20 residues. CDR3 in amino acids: CATSRFFRSQGGQLNQPQHF. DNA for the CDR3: TGTGCCACCAGCAGATTCTTCCGTTCACAGGGGGGACAGCTGAATCAGCCCCAGCATTTT.

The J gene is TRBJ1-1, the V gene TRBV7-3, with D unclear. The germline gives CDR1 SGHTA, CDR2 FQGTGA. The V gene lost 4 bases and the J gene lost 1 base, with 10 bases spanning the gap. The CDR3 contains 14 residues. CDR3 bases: TGTGCCAGCAGCTCAGACGGCGGGAACACTGAAGCTTTCTTT. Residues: CASSSDGGNTEAFF.

The CDR3 is CASSLGPSLAAYEQYF. CDR3 nucleotides: TGCGCCAGCAGCTTGGGCCCCTCCCTAGCGGCCTACGAGCAGTACTTC. The J gene is TRBJ2-7, the V gene TRBV5-1; 7 positions agree with TRBD2. Germline CDR1 is SGHRS and CDR2 is YFSETQ. CDR3 length: 16 residues. V trimming: 0 bases; J trimming: 2 bases; junction bases outside the gene matches: 8.

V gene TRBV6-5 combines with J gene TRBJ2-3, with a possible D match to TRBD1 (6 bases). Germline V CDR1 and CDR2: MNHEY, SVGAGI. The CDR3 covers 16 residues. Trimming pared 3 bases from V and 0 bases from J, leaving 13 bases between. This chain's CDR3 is CASSYFGTLSTDTQYF. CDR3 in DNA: TGTGCCAGCAGTTATTTTGGGACACTTAGCACAGATACGCAGTATTTT.

CDR3 in amino acids: CASSFITDTQYF. The CDR3 region has the DNA TGTGCCAGCAGCTTTATCACAGATACGCAGTATTTT. The chain combines TRBV7-6 with TRBJ2-3; D is ambiguous. The CDR3 consists of 12 residues. Germline V gene lookup returns CDR1 SGHVS and CDR2 FNYEAQ. Trimming cost V 3 bases and J 2 bases, with 3 bases left between them.

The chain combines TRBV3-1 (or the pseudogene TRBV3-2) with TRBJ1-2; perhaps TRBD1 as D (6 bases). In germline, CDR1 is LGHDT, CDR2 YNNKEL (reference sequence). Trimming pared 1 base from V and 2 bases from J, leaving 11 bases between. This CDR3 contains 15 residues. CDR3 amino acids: CASSQVGGLNYGYTF. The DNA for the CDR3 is TGTGCCAGCAGCCAAGTCGGGGGGCTGAACTATGGCTACACCTTC.

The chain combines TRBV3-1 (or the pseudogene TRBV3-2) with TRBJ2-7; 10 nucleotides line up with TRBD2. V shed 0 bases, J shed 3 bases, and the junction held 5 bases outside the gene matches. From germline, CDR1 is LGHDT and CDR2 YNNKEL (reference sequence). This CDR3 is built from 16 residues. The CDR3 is CASSQEASSGSYEQYF. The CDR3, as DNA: TGTGCCAGCAGCCAAGAGGCGTCTAGCGGGAGCTACGAGCAGTACTTC.

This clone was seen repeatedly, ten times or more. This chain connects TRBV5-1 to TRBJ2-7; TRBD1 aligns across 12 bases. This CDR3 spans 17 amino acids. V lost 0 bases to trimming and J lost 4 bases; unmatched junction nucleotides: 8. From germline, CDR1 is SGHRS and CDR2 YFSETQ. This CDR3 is CASSLARAGQGAYEQYF. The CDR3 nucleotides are TGCGCCAGCAGCTTGGCGCGGGCGGGACAGGGGGCTTACGAGCAGTACTTC.

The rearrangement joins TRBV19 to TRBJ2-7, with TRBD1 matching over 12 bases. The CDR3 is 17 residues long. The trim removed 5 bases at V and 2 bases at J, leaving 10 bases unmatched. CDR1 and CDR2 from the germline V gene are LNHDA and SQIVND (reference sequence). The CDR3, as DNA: TGTGCCAGTAGTCCTAACTGGGGACAGGGGGCCGCCTACGAGCAGTACTTC. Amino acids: CASSPNWGQGAAYEQYF.

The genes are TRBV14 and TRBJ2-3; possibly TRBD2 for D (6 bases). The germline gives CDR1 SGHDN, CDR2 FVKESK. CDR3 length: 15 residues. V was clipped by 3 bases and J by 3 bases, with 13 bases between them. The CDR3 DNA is TGTGCCAGCAGCCAGGACTCCGGGAGTACAGATACGCAGTATTTT. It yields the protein CASSQDSGSTDTQYF.

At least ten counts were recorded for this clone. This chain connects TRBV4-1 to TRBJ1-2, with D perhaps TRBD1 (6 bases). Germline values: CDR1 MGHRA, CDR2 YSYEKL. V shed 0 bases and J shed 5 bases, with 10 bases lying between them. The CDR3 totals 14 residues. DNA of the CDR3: TGCGCCAGCAGCCAAGAGGGGGCCTCGTATGGCTACACCTTC. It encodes CASSQEGASYGYTF.

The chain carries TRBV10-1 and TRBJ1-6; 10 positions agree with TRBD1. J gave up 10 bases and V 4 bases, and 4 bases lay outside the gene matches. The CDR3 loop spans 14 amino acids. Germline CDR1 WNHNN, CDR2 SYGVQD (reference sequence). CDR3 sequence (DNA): TGCGCCAGCAGTGCGACAGGGGGCTTGTCACCCCTCCACTTT. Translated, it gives CASSATGGLSPLHF.

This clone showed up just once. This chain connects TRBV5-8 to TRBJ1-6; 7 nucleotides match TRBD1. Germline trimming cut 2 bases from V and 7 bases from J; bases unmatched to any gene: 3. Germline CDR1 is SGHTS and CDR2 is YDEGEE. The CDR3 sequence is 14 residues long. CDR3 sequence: CASSFAGGNSPLHF. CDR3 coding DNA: TGTGCCAGCAGCTTTGCAGGGGGGAATTCACCCCTCCACTTT.